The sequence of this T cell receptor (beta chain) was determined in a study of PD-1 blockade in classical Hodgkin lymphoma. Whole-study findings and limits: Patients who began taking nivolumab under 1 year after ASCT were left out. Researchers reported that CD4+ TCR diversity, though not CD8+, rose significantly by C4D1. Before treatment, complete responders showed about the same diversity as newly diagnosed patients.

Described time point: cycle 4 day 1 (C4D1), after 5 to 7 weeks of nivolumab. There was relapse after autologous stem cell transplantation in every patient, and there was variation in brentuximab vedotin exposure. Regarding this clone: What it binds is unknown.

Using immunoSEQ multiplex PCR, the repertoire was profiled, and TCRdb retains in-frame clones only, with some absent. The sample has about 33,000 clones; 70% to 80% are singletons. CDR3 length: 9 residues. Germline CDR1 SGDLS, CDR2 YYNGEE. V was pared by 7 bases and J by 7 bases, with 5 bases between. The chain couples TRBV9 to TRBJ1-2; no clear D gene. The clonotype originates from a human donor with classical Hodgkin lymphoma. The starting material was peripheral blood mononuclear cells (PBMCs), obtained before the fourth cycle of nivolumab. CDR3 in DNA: TGTGCCAGCGGGCCTGGCTACACCTTC. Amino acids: CASGPGYTF.